The TCR beta chain under discussion was sequenced for a study of cytotoxic CD8 clonotypes in ibrutinib-treated CLL. Profiling relied on immunoSEQ multiplex PCR, and the TCRdb table lists in-frame clones only, not all of them. The sample includes some 200,000 clones, about 72% of them seen just once. Concerning this clone: Its antigen is still unknown.

Study-level points and caveats: Public clonotypes were uncommon and contracted or stayed stable on treatment.

V was cut by 2 bases and J by 2 bases, with 19 bases left in between. The CDR3 covers 17 residues. Germline V gives CDR1 SGHTA, CDR2 FQGNSA. The rearrangement uses TRBV7-2 and TRBJ2-7; TRBD2 might be the D (7 bases). The sequencing here drew on PBMCs, taken after 24 months of ibrutinib treatment. The TCR comes from a human donor with chronic lymphocytic leukemia. This chain's CDR3 is CASSLSLGGPMPYEQYF. The CDR3 DNA follows: TGTGCCAGCAGCTTATCCCTGGGGGGGCCCATGCCCTACGAGCAGTACTTC.